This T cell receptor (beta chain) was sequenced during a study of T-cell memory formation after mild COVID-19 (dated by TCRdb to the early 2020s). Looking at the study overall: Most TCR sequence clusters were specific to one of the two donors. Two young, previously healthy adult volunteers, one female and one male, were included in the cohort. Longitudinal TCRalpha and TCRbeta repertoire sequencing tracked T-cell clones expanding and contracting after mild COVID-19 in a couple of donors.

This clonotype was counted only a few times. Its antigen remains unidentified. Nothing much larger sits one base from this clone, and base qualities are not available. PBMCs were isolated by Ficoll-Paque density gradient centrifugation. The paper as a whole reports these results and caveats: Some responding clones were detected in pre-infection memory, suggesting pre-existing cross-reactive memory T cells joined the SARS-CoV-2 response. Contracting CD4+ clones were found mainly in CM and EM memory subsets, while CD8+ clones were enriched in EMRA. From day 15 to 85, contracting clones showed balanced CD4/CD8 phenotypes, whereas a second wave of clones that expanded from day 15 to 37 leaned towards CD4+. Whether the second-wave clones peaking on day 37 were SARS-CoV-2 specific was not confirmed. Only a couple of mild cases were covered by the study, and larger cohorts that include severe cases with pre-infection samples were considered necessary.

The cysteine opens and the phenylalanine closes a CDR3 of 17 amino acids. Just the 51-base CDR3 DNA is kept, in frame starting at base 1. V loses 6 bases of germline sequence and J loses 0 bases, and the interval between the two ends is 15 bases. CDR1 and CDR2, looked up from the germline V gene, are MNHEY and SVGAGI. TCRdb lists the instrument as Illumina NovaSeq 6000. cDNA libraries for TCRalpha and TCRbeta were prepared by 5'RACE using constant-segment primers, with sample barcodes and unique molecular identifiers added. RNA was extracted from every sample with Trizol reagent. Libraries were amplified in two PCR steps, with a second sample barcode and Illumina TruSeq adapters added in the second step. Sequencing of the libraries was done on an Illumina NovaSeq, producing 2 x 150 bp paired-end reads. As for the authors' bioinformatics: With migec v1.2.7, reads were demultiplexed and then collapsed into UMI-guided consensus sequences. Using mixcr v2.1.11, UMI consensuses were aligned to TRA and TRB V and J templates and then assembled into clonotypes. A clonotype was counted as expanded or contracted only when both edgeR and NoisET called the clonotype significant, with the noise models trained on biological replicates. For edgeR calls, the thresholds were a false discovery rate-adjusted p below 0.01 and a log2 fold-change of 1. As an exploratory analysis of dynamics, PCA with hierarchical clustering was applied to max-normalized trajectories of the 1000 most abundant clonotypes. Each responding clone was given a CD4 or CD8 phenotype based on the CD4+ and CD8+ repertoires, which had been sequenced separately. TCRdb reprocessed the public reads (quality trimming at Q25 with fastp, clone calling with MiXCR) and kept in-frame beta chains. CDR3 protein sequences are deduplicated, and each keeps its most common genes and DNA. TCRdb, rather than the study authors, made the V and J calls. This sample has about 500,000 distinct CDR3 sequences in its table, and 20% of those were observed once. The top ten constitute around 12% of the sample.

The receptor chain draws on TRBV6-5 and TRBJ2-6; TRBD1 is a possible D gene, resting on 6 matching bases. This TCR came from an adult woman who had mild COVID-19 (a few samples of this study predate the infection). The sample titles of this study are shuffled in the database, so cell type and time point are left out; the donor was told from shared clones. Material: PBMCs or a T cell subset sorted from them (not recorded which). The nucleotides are TGTGCCAGCAGAGAGACAGGAGAGCCCTCTGGGGCCAACGTCCTGACTTTC. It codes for CASRETGEPSGANVLTF.